These T cell receptor beta chains were read from a single sample in a study of shared clonotypes between healthy human individuals. Clones were sequenced by immunoSEQ multiplex PCR, and TCRdb holds only the in-frame ones, with some missing. The data hold hundreds of thousands of clones, with over 65% observed a single time. What was sequenced was memory CD4+ T cells sorted from blood. The origin of the receptors is a woman aged 25 to 39 in good health. Both conserved end residues are part of each CDR3. Each record gives: J gene, V gene, D gene, clone size, CDR3 protein, CDR3 DNA. A D gene is named only where the DNA matches it firmly. Only some rows state a clone size, as once, few, many or a class for expanded clones.

TRBJ2-2 TRBV19 TRBD2 - CASSIGQRGYSGELFF TGTGCCAGTAGTATAGGACAGCGGGGGTATTCCGGGGAGCTGTTTTTT
TRBJ1-2 TRBV14 TRBD1 - CASSPWDRANYGYTF TGTGCCAGCAGCCCCTGGGACAGGGCGAACTATGGCTACACCTTC
TRBJ1-1 TRBV4-2 - many CASSQGSPRAGTEAFF TGTGCCAGCAGCCAAGGCTCACCCAGGGCCGGCACTGAAGCTTTCTTT
TRBJ2-5 TRBV5-6 - - CASSLEGFQETQYF TGTGCCAGCAGCTTAGAGGGTTTCCAAGAGACCCAGTACTTC
TRBJ1-5 TRBV19 - - CASRGTGFSQPQHF TGTGCCAGTAGAGGAACAGGGTTCTCTCAGCCCCAGCATTTT
TRBJ2-7 TRBV11-1 TRBD2 - CASRAGTSKVYEQYF TGTGCCAGCAGGGCGGGGACTAGTAAGGTCTACGAGCAGTACTTC
TRBJ2-7 TRBV20-1 - - CSALLGEQYF TGCAGTGCTCTTCTGGGGGAGCAGTACTTC
TRBJ2-2 TRBV19 - few CASSISRSTGELFF TGTGCCAGTAGTATAAGTCGGAGCACCGGGGAGCTGTTTTTT
TRBJ2-1 TRBV29-1 - few CSVTKSSYNEQFF TGCAGCGTGACTAAGAGCTCCTACAATGAGCAGTTCTTC
TRBJ1-2 TRBV19 TRBD1 few CASSRRQGDAGGYTF TGTGCCAGTAGTAGGCGACAGGGTGATGCTGGTGGCTACACCTTC
TRBJ1-3 TRBV6-5 TRBD1 - CASGETGSPGNTIYF TGTGCCAGCGGGGAGACAGGGTCCCCTGGAAACACCATATATTTT
TRBJ2-4 TRBV4-2 - many CASRQGGEWKNIQYF TGTGCCAGCAGACAAGGAGGGGAGTGGAAAAACATTCAGTACTTC
TRBJ2-6 TRBV21-1 - many CASLRSGANVLTF TGTGCCAGCCTTCGGTCCGGGGCCAACGTCCTGACTTTC
TRBJ1-4 TRBV20-1 - - CSVEGSEKLFF TGCAGTGTGGAGGGTTCCGAAAAACTGTTTTTT
TRBJ2-5 TRBV5-1 TRBD2 - CASSTPLAGGRETQYF TGCGCCAGCAGCACCCCTCTAGCGGGAGGGCGAGAGACCCAGTACTTC
TRBJ2-2 TRBV5-1 - - CASSGGRNTGELFF TGCGCCAGCAGCGGGGGGAGAAACACCGGGGAGCTGTTTTTT
TRBJ2-7 TRBV9 TRBD2 - CASSFQAGGREQYF TGTGCCAGCAGCTTCCAGGCGGGAGGGCGCGAGCAGTACTTC
TRBJ2-3 TRBV18 - - CASSPLALGTDTQYF TGTGCCAGCTCACCCTTAGCGTTGGGCACAGATACGCAGTATTTT
TRBJ2-3 TRBV7-3 TRBD2 - CASSSAGGRADTQYF TGTGCCAGCAGCTCAGCGGGAGGGCGTGCAGATACGCAGTATTTT
TRBJ2-7 TRBV28 - - CASSFRGKSSYEQYF TGTGCCAGCAGTTTCCGGGGGAAAAGCTCCTACGAGCAGTACTTC
TRBJ2-7 TRBV10-3 - - CAISGYKSYEQYF TGTGCCATCAGTGGGTACAAGTCCTACGAGCAGTACTTC
TRBJ2-5 TRBV28 TRBD1 - CASGRRGLMETQYF TGTGCCAGCGGCCGCAGGGGGCTAATGGAGACCCAGTACTTC
TRBJ2-5 TRBV10-3 - - CAISRPPPQETQYF TGTGCCATCAGTCGGCCCCCACCGCAAGAGACCCAGTACTTC
TRBJ1-2 TRBV19 - few CASIQTAALLNGYTF TGTGCCAGTATTCAAACCGCGGCCTTATTGAATGGCTACACCTTC
TRBJ2-3 TRBV5-1 - few CASRLLANTDTQYF TGCGCCAGCAGACTACTAGCAAACACAGATACGCAGTATTTT
TRBJ2-7 TRBV18 TRBD1 few CASSQGTGHYEQYF TGTGCCAGCTCACAGGGGACAGGACACTACGAGCAGTACTTC
TRBJ2-1 TRBV27 TRBD1 - CASSLMVSWDSSYNEQFF TGTGCCAGCAGTTTAATGGTTTCCTGGGACAGCTCCTACAATGAGCAGTTCTTC
TRBJ2-7 TRBV5-1 TRBD1 - CASSLRGTGDEQYF TGCGCCAGCAGCTTAAGGGGGACAGGGGACGAGCAGTACTTC
TRBJ1-2 TRBV19 TRBD1 few CASSIWTGSNYGYTF TGTGCCAGTAGTATTTGGACAGGATCTAACTATGGCTACACCTTC
TRBJ1-6 TRBV28 - - CASSESSYNSPLHF TGTGCCAGCAGCGAGAGCTCCTATAATTCACCCCTCCACTTT
TRBJ1-3 TRBV10-2 - few CASSEQDSGNTIYF TGCGCCAGCAGTGAACAAGACTCTGGAAACACCATATATTTT
TRBJ2-1 TRBV5-1 TRBD2 few CASRVAGGYNEQFF TGCGCCAGCAGGGTAGCGGGAGGGTACAATGAGCAGTTCTTC
TRBJ2-3 TRBV7-9 TRBD2 - CASSPLAGSTDTQYF TGTGCCAGCAGCCCTCTAGCGGGAAGCACAGATACGCAGTATTTT
TRBJ1-2 TRBV7-9 - once CASSLAAGSRGYTF TGTGCCAGCAGCTTAGCGGCAGGGAGTCGTGGCTACACCTTC
TRBJ2-7 TRBV6-5 - once CASSRPGAGNEQYF TGTGCCAGCAGTCGACCGGGGGCAGGGAACGAGCAGTACTTC
TRBJ2-7 TRBV2 - - CATKADSSYEQYF TGTGCCACCAAAGCGGACAGCTCCTACGAGCAGTACTTC
TRBJ2-3 TRBV28 TRBD1 - CASKDRGADTQYF TGTGCCAGTAAGGACAGGGGAGCAGATACGCAGTATTTT
TRBJ2-3 TRBV6-1 TRBD2 - CASGLAESTDTQYF TGTGCCAGCGGCCTAGCGGAGAGCACAGATACGCAGTATTTT
TRBJ2-7 TRBV5-8 - - CASSLTGTNEQYF TGTGCCAGCAGCTTGACGGGTACCAACGAGCAGTACTTC
TRBJ1-5 TRBV2 - - CASSDPQAWGNQPQHF TGTGCCAGCAGTGACCCGCAGGCGTGGGGCAATCAGCCCCAGCATTTT
TRBJ2-3 TRBV30 - - CAWGQHLGDTQYF TGTGCCTGGGGACAGCACCTCGGGGATACGCAGTATTTT
TRBJ2-5 TRBV18 - - CASSRSNPETQYF TGTGCCAGCTCACGTAGCAATCCAGAGACCCAGTACTTC
TRBJ1-1 TRBV14 - - CASSLQANTEAFF TGTGCCAGCAGTCTACAGGCGAACACTGAAGCTTTCTTT
TRBJ2-3 TRBV19 TRBD2 - CASSPGLAGTNTQYF TGTGCCAGTAGTCCCGGACTAGCGGGCACGAATACGCAGTATTTT
TRBJ2-3 TRBV11-2 - - CASSLSGGLTDTQYF TGTGCCAGCAGCCTTAGCGGAGGCCTCACAGATACGCAGTATTTT